Listed below are T cell receptor beta chains from one sample, sequenced in a study of T cell responses to AZD1222 COVID-19 vaccine. Clones were read by immunoSEQ multiplex PCR, and TCRdb kept only the in-frame ones, dropping some. The data show some 140,000 clones, 88% seen once. Sequencing used peripheral blood, obtained on day 0 of AZD1222 vaccination. The receptors shown here come from an adult in good health. Both conserved end residues are part of each CDR3. D genes are given only for firm matches. Rows may omit the clone size; those that give it use once, few, many or a size class.

once	TRBV5-1	TRBJ1-1	.	TGCGCCAGCAGCTTGCAAATAGGGAACACTGAAGCTTTCTTT	CASSLQIGNTEAFF
.	TRBV5-1	TRBJ1-1	TRBD1	TGCGCCAGCAGCTTGGTAGGGACAGGGAACACTGAAGCTTTCTTT	CASSLVGTGNTEAFF
few	TRBV3-1/TRBV3-2	TRBJ1-3	.	TGTGCCAGCAGCCCCCGCGAGACAGGCTACTCTGGAAACACCATATATTTT	CASSPRETGYSGNTIYF
.	TRBV6-5	TRBJ1-1	.	TGTGCCAGCAGTTACGACAACACTGAAGCTTTCTTT	CASSYDNTEAFF
once	TRBV11-2	TRBJ2-7	.	TGTGCCAGCAGCCTACTTCGGGGCCGTACTTCCTACGAGCAGTACTTC	CASSLLRGRTSYEQYF
.	TRBV9	TRBJ1-1	.	TGTGCCAGCAGCCCTTTCCCGGACACCTCGAACACTGAAGCTTTCTTT	CASSPFPDTSNTEAFF
.	TRBV7-9	TRBJ1-4	TRBD1	TGTGCCAGCAGCTCACAGGGGAATGAAAAACTGTTTTTT	CASSSQGNEKLFF
.	TRBV6-4	TRBJ2-3	.	TGTGCCAGCAGAGCCCGGGGCACAGATACGCAGTATTTT	CASRARGTDTQYF
.	TRBV3-1/TRBV3-2	TRBJ1-1	.	TGTGCCAGCAGCCTGATCGGAACTGAAGCTTTCTTT	CASSLIGTEAFF
.	TRBV5-1	TRBJ1-6	.	TGCGCCAGCAGCGACGACTTTTCTGGAGGTTCACCCCTCCACTTT	CASSDDFSGGSPLHF
.	TRBV20-1	TRBJ2-3	.	TGCAGTGCTAGTAACGGACTGCCGGGCACAGATACGCAGTATTTT	CSASNGLPGTDTQYF
.	TRBV2	TRBJ1-1	.	TGTGCCAGCAGCGCCACAGGTCCTAACACTGAAGCTTTCTTT	CASSATGPNTEAFF
.	TRBV5-1	TRBJ1-2	TRBD1	TGCGCCAGCAGCGGGACAGGGGGAGGCCCCTATGGCTACACCTTC	CASSGTGGGPYGYTF
.	TRBV11-2	TRBJ2-5	TRBD2	TGTGCCAGCAGCTTAGATATAGCGGGGGGGCAAGAGACCCAGTACTTC	CASSLDIAGGQETQYF